This TCR beta chain came from a study of cytomegalovirus exposure and HLA in healthy donors. With 60 Vbeta and 13 Jbeta primers, the PCR was carried out. Measured with immunoSEQ multiplex PCR; TCRdb has only the in-frame clones, and not every one. The sample yields about 130,000 clones, around 78% seen once. Germline V gene sequence: CDR1 SQVTM, CDR2 ANQGSEA. This CDR3 comprises 17 residues. J lost 1 base, V lost 4 bases, and 10 bases had no gene match. The receptor's source is a man aged 60 to 69 in good health and CMV-seropositive. Source material: PBMCs. The V call is TRBV29-1, the J call TRBJ2-3; the match to TRBD2 covers 11 bases. CDR3 sequence reads: CSVVGGSGGVGTDTQYF. The CDR3 nucleotides are TGCAGCGTTGTGGGGGGTAGCGGGGGGGTGGGCACAGATACGCAGTATTTT.